This passage covers 18 T cell receptor beta chains from one sample sequenced in a study of somatic mutations in cytotoxic T cells in rheumatoid arthritis. Generated by immunoSEQ multiplex PCR, the TCRdb table keeps only in-frame clones and is missing some. The table includes 15,000 to 20,000 clones, 65% to 75% detected once. The sequencing sample was made of CD8+ T cells sorted from blood. The receptors were sampled from a man aged 60 to 69 in good health.

J is TRBJ2-3 and V is TRBV27; D is possibly TRBD1 (6 bases). The V gene lost 5 bases and the J gene lost 0 bases, with 21 bases spanning the gap. Germline CDR1 reads MNHEY; CDR2 reads SMNVEV (reference sequence). The CDR3 extends over 18 amino acids. CDR3 residues: CASSPDSPLPFSTDTQYF. The CDR3 bases are TGTGCCAGCAGTCCGGACAGCCCTCTACCGTTTAGCACAGATACGCAGTATTTT.

This chain links TRBV28 with TRBJ2-2, with a weak D call TRBD1 (6 bases). Germline V lookup: CDR1 MDHEN, CDR2 SYDVKM. The length of the CDR3 is 15 residues. V lost 7 bases and J lost 6, with 18 bases in between. The CDR3 region is CASTPTGTTAGELFF. CDR3 DNA: TGTGCCAGCACTCCTACCGGGACAACGGCCGGGGAGCTGTTTTTT.

This chain links TRBV4-3 with TRBJ2-5, with a tentative D call TRBD2 (5 bases). Germline V CDR1 and CDR2: LGHNA, YSLEER. The CDR3 is 16 amino acids. V dropped 1 base and J dropped 5 bases, with 17 bases sitting between them. CDR3 loop: CASSQVSRSGAETQYF. The CDR3 DNA reads TGCGCCAGCAGCCAAGTCTCCAGGAGCGGAGCGGAGACCCAGTACTTC.

This chain connects TRBV5-4 to TRBJ2-2; no clear D. Germline V lookup: CDR1 SGHNT, CDR2 YYREEE (reference sequence). The CDR3 loop spans 14 amino acids. V was shortened by 4 bases and J by 6 bases, with 13 bases between the two germline ends. The CDR3 sequence is CASSPGVAAGELFF. The CDR3 coding sequence is TGTGCCAGCAGCCCGGGTGTTGCTGCCGGGGAGCTGTTTTTT. The full variable domain, completed using reference TRBV5-4 and TRBJ2-2, is ETGVTQSPTHLIKTRGQQVTLRCSSQSGHNTVSWYQQALGQGPQFIFQYYREEENGRGNFPPRFSGLQFPNYSSELNVNALELDDSALYLCASSPGVAAGELFFGEGSRLTVL.

The chain employs TRBV6-5 and TRBJ2-2, with D unresolved. CDR1 and CDR2 (germline): MNHEY, SVGAGI. This CDR3 comprises 14 residues. V dropped 0 bases and J dropped 3 bases, with 5 bases sitting between them. CDR3 amino acids: CASSYSIDTGELFF. The DNA of the CDR3 is TGTGCCAGCAGTTACTCGATAGACACCGGGGAGCTGTTTTTT.

CDR3: CASSWDRGFYEQYF. The CDR3 nucleotides are TGTGCCAGCAGCTGGGACAGGGGGTTTTACGAGCAGTACTTC. The V gene is TRBV7-8, the J gene TRBJ2-7, with 11 bases aligning to TRBD1. V was pared by 4 bases and J by 4 bases, with 3 bases of the junction left unmatched. Looked up from germline, CDR1 is SGHVS and CDR2 is FQNEAQ. The CDR3 runs to 14 residues.

This chain uses TRBV5-5 with TRBJ2-7; D is uncertain. Trimming took 5 bases from V and 0 from J, leaving 9 bases between them. In germline, CDR1 is SGHKS, CDR2 YYEKEE (reference sequence). The CDR3 covers 13 residues. CDR3: CASSYASSYEQYF. CDR3 nucleotides: TGTGCCAGCAGTTACGCTAGCTCCTACGAGCAGTACTTC.

V is TRBV5-6 and J is TRBJ1-4; no reliable D call. The CDR3 loop spans 14 amino acids. Germline CDR1 reads SGHDT; CDR2 reads YYEEEE. V was pared by 3 bases and J by 8 bases, with 14 bases between. CDR3 bases: TGTGCCAGCAGCTGGGGTGGAGGAAAAGAAAAACTGTTTTTT. The encoded protein is CASSWGGGKEKLFF.

The table lists this clone with a few counts. The chain uses TRBV7-9 and TRBJ2-2, with a possible D match to TRBD2 (6 bases). The CDR3 consists of 18 residues. Germline V gene sequence: CDR1 SEHNR, CDR2 FQNEAQ (reference sequence). V lost 3 bases, J lost 5 bases, and 22 bases lay in between. The CDR3, as DNA: TGTGCCAGCAGCTTCCGCTTTATAATAGCGGAATTTACCGGGGAGCTGTTTTTT. Protein sequence: CASSFRFIIAEFTGELFF.

The rearrangement links TRBV2 to TRBJ2-3; 11 positions match TRBD2. Germline CDR1 and CDR2: SNHLY and FYNNEI. This CDR3 has 14 amino acids. V was clipped by 4 bases and J by 6 bases; unmatched bases: 3. CDR3 amino acids: CASSASGGMDTQYF. CDR3 nucleotide sequence: TGTGCCAGCAGTGCTAGCGGGGGGATGGATACGCAGTATTTT.

The chain links TRBV7-9 to TRBJ2-7; D possibly corresponds to TRBD2 (7 bases). Germline V CDR1 and CDR2: SEHNR, FQNEAQ (reference sequence). Deletions cut 5 bases from V and 7 bases from J, with 12 bases between. There are 12 residues in the CDR3. CDR3 region: CASSSGRGEQYF. The CDR3 DNA reads as TGTGCCAGCAGCAGTGGGAGGGGGGAGCAGTACTTC.

This sequence joins TRBV19 and TRBJ2-7; 10 bases agree with TRBD2. After removal of 5 bases from V and 4 bases from J, the junction contained 8 bases not matched to a gene. CDR3 length: 15 amino acids. Germline V gene lookup returns CDR1 LNHDA and CDR2 SQIVND (reference sequence). CDR3 protein: CASSEPGLAPYEQYF. As DNA, the CDR3 is TGTGCCAGTAGTGAGCCGGGACTAGCGCCATACGAGCAGTACTTC.

Only a few counts were recorded for this clone. The V call is TRBV29-1, the J call TRBJ2-3, with D tentatively TRBD2 (6 bases). This CDR3 contains 16 residues. V was trimmed by 0 bases and J by 2 bases, leaving 15 bases between them. Germline V gene sequence: CDR1 SQVTM, CDR2 ANQGSEA. CDR3 sequence: CSVEDLTSFPTDTQYF. DNA of the CDR3: TGCAGCGTTGAAGATTTGACTAGTTTTCCCACAGATACGCAGTATTTT.

V gene TRBV27 combines with J gene TRBJ1-5; D unresolved. This CDR3 has 13 amino acids. Trimming took off 3 bases at V and 7 bases at J, with 10 bases between the two ends. CDR1 MNHEY and CDR2 SMNVEV come from the germline V gene (reference sequence). The CDR3 bases are TGTGCCAGCAGTTTGGCCTCGGGGCAGCCCCAGCATTTT. As protein: CASSLASGQPQHF.

The gene calls are TRBV19 and TRBJ2-4, with D possibly being TRBD2 (6 bases). Germline CDR1 is LNHDA and CDR2 is SQIVND (reference sequence). The CDR3 runs to 15 residues. Trimming removed 8 bases at V and 0 bases at J, with 14 bases between. The DNA for the CDR3 is TGTGCCAGTGCCCCGGGGGACGGAGCCAAAAACATTCAGTACTTC. The encoded protein is CASAPGDGAKNIQYF. The full variable domain, in which reference TRBV19 and TRBJ2-4 provide the parts outside the CDR3, is DGGITQSPKYLFRKEGQNVTLSCEQNLNHDAMYWYRQDPGQGLRLIYYSQIVNDFQKGDIAEGYSVSREKKESFPLTVTSAQKNPTAFYLCASAPGDGAKNIQYFGAGTRLSVL.

The chain is built from TRBV27 and TRBJ2-7, with D perhaps TRBD2 (5 bases). CDR3 size: 20 residues. The germline V gene has CDR1 MNHEY and CDR2 SMNVEV (reference sequence). Between the trimmed V and J ends, which lost 6 bases and 5 bases, there was a span of 35 bases. The CDR3 bases are TGTGCCAGCAGGCTTATTGGTATTGGACTTAATGCGGACGGTGACAACGAGCAGTACTTC. Protein product: CASRLIGIGLNADGDNEQYF.

CDR3 region: CASSIGRVYEQYF. CDR3 DNA sequence: TGTGCCAGTAGTATCGGCAGGGTCTACGAGCAGTACTTC. V gene TRBV19 combines with J gene TRBJ2-5; perhaps TRBD1 as D (5 bases). The assigned J gene may be wrong: the sequence end matches TRBJ2-7 better. CDR1 and CDR2 (germline): LNHDA, SQIVND (reference sequence). The CDR3 runs to 13 residues.

This chain links TRBV27 with TRBJ2-2; TRBD2 matches 9 bases. V lost 5 bases and J lost 4; bases outside the gene matches: 8. CDR1 is MNHEY and CDR2 is SMNVEV in the germline V gene (reference sequence). This CDR3 comprises 16 residues. For the CDR3, the DNA is TGTGCCAGCAGTCAGACCGGGACTAGCACCACCGGGGAGCTGTTTTTT. Translation: CASSQTGTSTTGELFF.